These 20 T cell receptor beta chains share one sample of origin, sequenced in a study of control samples from healthy donors and cancer patients. Clones were read by immunoSEQ multiplex PCR, and TCRdb kept only the in-frame ones, dropping some. The repertoire has tens of thousands of clones, over 75% of them found once; the top ten carry 5% to 7%. The material sequenced was blood. All receptors come from a woman between 50 and 59 years old in good health.

The chain uses TRBV15 and TRBJ2-7, with 11 bases that match TRBD2. CDR3 size: 18 residues. V was pared by 1 base and J by 4 bases, with 12 bases of the junction left unmatched. CDR1 LNHNV and CDR2 YYDKDF come from the germline V gene (reference sequence). The CDR3: CATSRGRNRASGGYEQYF. In DNA, the CDR3 is TGTGCCACCAGCAGAGGTCGTAATCGCGCTAGCGGGGGGTACGAGCAGTACTTC.

This clone showed up just a few times. The gene calls are TRBV6-6 and TRBJ1-6; D is unresolved. V was shortened by 5 bases and J by 8 bases, with 10 bases between the two germline ends. Germline-derived CDR1 and CDR2 are MNHNY and SVGAGI (reference sequence). The CDR3 loop spans 13 amino acids. CDR3: CASSTRGDSPLHF. Written as DNA, the CDR3 is TGTGCCAGCAGTACACGTGGGGATTCACCCCTCCACTTT.

V and J are TRBV6-6 and TRBJ2-2; D gene unclear. This CDR3 is built from 15 residues. Germline CDR1 is MNHNY and CDR2 is SVGAGI (reference sequence). The V and J ends lost 6 bases and 3 bases respectively, with 14 bases between them. The CDR3 region has the DNA TGTGCCAGCAGCCTGGACCCAGTAGACACCGGGGAGCTGTTTTTT. Translating gives CASSLDPVDTGELFF.

The chain carries TRBV9 and TRBJ1-3, with 8 bases lining up with TRBD1. This CDR3 contains 16 residues. With V trimmed by 1 base and J by 3 bases, 6 bases remained unmatched. Germline values: CDR1 SGDLS, CDR2 YYNGEE. CDR3 DNA: TGTGCCAGCAGCGTACGCACCGGGACAGGTGGAAACACCATATATTTT. Protein: CASSVRTGTGGNTIYF.

The rearrangement links TRBV4-1 to TRBJ1-2; weak D call: TRBD1 (5 bases). The CDR3 length is 17 residues. The V gene's germline CDR1 is MGHRA and CDR2 YSYEKL. The ends were cut back, 0 bases at V and 6 bases at J, with 20 bases in the middle. The CDR3 loop is CASSQDVLRQSHNGYTF. DNA of the CDR3: TGCGCCAGCAGCCAAGATGTTTTGCGACAGTCCCATAATGGCTACACCTTC.

The V call is TRBV5-4, the J call TRBJ2-7, with D unresolved. Trimming pared 4 bases from V and 3 bases from J, leaving 11 bases between. The CDR3 extends over 13 amino acids. Germline assignment: CDR1 SGHNT and CDR2 YYREEE (reference sequence). CDR3 amino acids: CASSLRPDYEQYF. CDR3 nucleotides: TGTGCCAGCAGCCTGAGACCGGACTACGAGCAGTACTTC.

This clone appeared a few times. As DNA, the CDR3 is TGCAGTGCGGGCGGTAATGAAGCTTTCTTT. It is translated as CSAGGNEAFF. This rearrangement joins TRBV20-1 to TRBJ1-1; no clear D. Per germline, CDR1 DFQATT and CDR2 SNEGSKA (reference sequence). CDR3 size: 10 residues. The V and J ends lost 6 bases and 7 bases respectively, with 9 bases between them.

This chain joins TRBV2 and TRBJ1-1, with D possibly being TRBD1 (5 bases). CDR1 SNHLY and CDR2 FYNNEI come from the germline V gene. The V end was cut by 5 bases, the J end by 5 bases, with 12 bases between. This CDR3 comprises 13 residues. The CDR3 DNA follows: TGTGCCAGCAGTCGGCTCAGGGAGACTGAAGCTTTCTTT. Protein sequence: CASSRLRETEAFF.

The DNA of the CDR3 is TGTGCCACCAGTGATTCGGTTCGACGGCTAGATGGCTACACCTTC. It codes for CATSDSVRRLDGYTF. V usage is TRBV24-1 and J usage is TRBJ1-2, with D unclear. The CDR3 runs to 15 residues. Germline V gene lookup returns CDR1 KGHDR and CDR2 SFDVKD. The V end was cut by 2 bases, the J end by 6 bases, with 15 bases between.

The V and J genes are TRBV5-1 and TRBJ2-7, with TRBD2 identical over 7 bases. V shed 0 bases, J shed 0 bases, and the junction held 3 bases outside the gene matches. Germline assignment: CDR1 SGHRS and CDR2 YFSETQ. The CDR3 is 15 amino acids. CDR3 DNA: TGCGCCAGCAGCTTGGATCCGGGAGGCTCCTACGAGCAGTACTTC. This gives the protein CASSLDPGGSYEQYF.

In its sample, this clone was seen once. V and J are TRBV25-1 and TRBJ1-6; no firm D call. Germline V gene sequence: CDR1 MGHDK, CDR2 SYGVNS. The CDR3 runs 15 residues. Trimming stripped 2 bases from V and 10 bases from J, with 15 bases between. The CDR3: CASSEIGKAASPLHF. The CDR3 region has the DNA TGTGCCAGCAGTGAAATCGGCAAGGCGGCCTCACCCCTCCACTTT.

The genes are TRBV13 and TRBJ2-3, with 10 bases that match TRBD2. J was trimmed by 6 bases and V by 0 bases; bases with no gene match: 6. CDR3 length: 16 amino acids. CDR1 is PRHDT and CDR2 is FYEKMQ in the germline V gene (reference sequence). CDR3 DNA sequence: TGTGCCAGCAGCTTAGGCCTAGCGGGGGCTGCGGATACGCAGTATTTT. It encodes CASSLGLAGAADTQYF.

The DNA for the CDR3 is TGTGCCAGCGGCTGGGGGGGCCAGACCAATGAGCAGTTCTTC. Its protein is CASGWGGQTNEQFF. This sequence joins TRBV11-3 and TRBJ2-1; D is possibly TRBD2 (7 bases). CDR3 size: 14 residues. V was clipped by 8 bases and J by 6 bases, with 17 bases between them. Germline CDR1 SGHNT, CDR2 YENEEA.

The chain links TRBV15 to TRBJ2-6; TRBD1 matches 9 bases. V lost 3 bases and J lost 0; bases outside the gene matches: 6. The CDR3 spans 18 residues. Looked up from germline, CDR1 is LNHNV and CDR2 is YYDKDF (reference sequence). This chain's CDR3 is CATSRWTGEGSGANVLTF. CDR3 bases: TGTGCCACCAGCAGGTGGACAGGGGAAGGCTCTGGGGCCAACGTCCTGACTTTC.

This clone is a singleton in its sample. DNA of the CDR3: TGTGCCAGCAGTTTATTGGGCACCGGGGAGCTGTTTTTT. Translating gives CASSLLGTGELFF. The gene calls are TRBV12-3 or TRBV12-4 and TRBJ2-2; no definite D call. Trimming took 2 bases from V and 4 from J, leaving 5 bases between them. The CDR3 spans 13 residues.

The chain combines TRBV27 with TRBJ1-5; a weak D match, TRBD1 (5 bases). Between the trimmed V and J ends, which lost 3 bases and 6 bases, there was a span of 9 bases. Germline values: CDR1 MNHEY, CDR2 SMNVEV (reference sequence). This CDR3 spans 13 amino acids. The chain's CDR3 is CASSFWRGQPQHF. The CDR3, as DNA: TGTGCCAGCAGTTTCTGGAGGGGTCAGCCCCAGCATTTT.

This clone was seen more than once but under ten times. The chain uses TRBV28 and TRBJ1-1; possibly TRBD1 for D (5 bases). V was trimmed by 3 bases and J by 1 base, leaving 12 bases between them. The CDR3 has 15 residues. Germline loops: CDR1 MDHEN, CDR2 SYDVKM. CDR3 nucleotide sequence: TGTGCCAGCAGTTTCCTTTCGGGGCGGAACACTGAAGCTTTCTTT. It codes for CASSFLSGRNTEAFF.

This sequence joins TRBV5-4 and TRBJ2-7; TRBD2 agrees at 7 bases. V lost 0 bases to trimming and J lost 2 bases; unmatched junction nucleotides: 8. This CDR3 has 16 amino acids. The germline CDR1 and CDR2 sequences are SGHNT and YYREEE (reference sequence). CDR3 in amino acids: CASSLDVGGLTYEQYF. The CDR3 nucleotides are TGTGCCAGCAGCTTGGACGTGGGGGGGTTAACCTACGAGCAGTACTTC.

The sample holds one count of this clone. V gene TRBV5-6 combines with J gene TRBJ1-1, with no clear D. Germline V gives CDR1 SGHDT, CDR2 YYEEEE. The length of the CDR3 is 14 residues. Between the trimmed V and J ends, which lost 3 bases and 2 bases, there was a span of 11 bases. CDR3 sequence reads: CASSYGRLNTEAFF. DNA of the CDR3: TGTGCCAGCAGCTACGGACGGTTAAACACTGAAGCTTTCTTT.

J is TRBJ2-7 and V is TRBV25-1, with a tentative D call TRBD1 (5 bases). V was cut by 5 bases and J by 6 bases, with 8 bases left in between. Per the germline V gene, CDR1 is MGHDK and CDR2 is SYGVNS. The CDR3 runs to 11 residues. This CDR3 is CASSLQAEQYF. The DNA for the CDR3 is TGTGCCAGCAGTTTACAGGCCGAGCAGTACTTC.